A single sample gave rise to the 16 T cell receptor beta chains below, sequenced in a study of T cell responses to AZD1222 COVID-19 vaccine (dated by TCRdb to about 2021). The time point label for this specimen denotes: baseline before first vaccination. Library generation was performed with the immunoSEQ multiplex PCR assay. TCRdb holds this immuneACCESS table with in-frame rearrangements only. Some clones are missing; in checked studies, unresolved V genes explain under half, and the rest has no known cause. The sample has about 150,000 clones on record, approximately 90% of them singletons. In total, the top ten clones hold about 2% of the sample. The sequencing here drew on peripheral blood, taken on day 0 of AZD1222 vaccination. Receptors originate from an adult in good health.

This chain links TRBV5-6 with TRBJ1-2; tentatively, D is TRBD1 (6 bases). CDR1 SGHDT and CDR2 YYEEEE come from the germline V gene. Trimming took off 0 bases at V and 4 bases at J, with 13 bases between the two ends. This CDR3 has 15 amino acids. The CDR3 reads CASSLGAGVGYGYTF. CDR3 DNA sequence: TGTGCCAGCAGCTTGGGTGCAGGGGTCGGCTATGGCTACACCTTC.

This sequence joins TRBV11-3 and TRBJ2-2; D may match TRBD1 or TRBD2 (5 bases each). Looked up from germline, CDR1 is SGHNT and CDR2 is YENEEA. There are 12 residues in the CDR3. V lost 4 bases, J lost 11 bases, and 11 bases lay in between. CDR3 protein: CASSSYGAELFF. The CDR3 DNA follows: TGTGCCAGCAGCTCCTACGGGGCTGAGCTGTTTTTT.

J is TRBJ1-4 and V is TRBV30, with D possibly being TRBD1 (5 bases). Germline-derived CDR1 and CDR2 are GTSNPN and SVGIG (reference sequence). The CDR3 loop spans 16 amino acids. The V end was cut by 4 bases, the J end by 4 bases, with 19 bases between. The CDR3 region has the DNA TGTGCCTGGATTGGACCTCGGGGGTACTTTAATGAAAAACTGTTTTTT. Amino acid sequence: CAWIGPRGYFNEKLFF.

The J gene is TRBJ1-4, the V gene TRBV19; 7 bases are shared with TRBD1. The germline CDR1 and CDR2 sequences are LNHDA and SQIVND (reference sequence). CDR3 length: 15 residues. V dropped 7 bases and J dropped 5; count of bases not matched to a gene: 10. The CDR3 is CASNPDRAHNEKLFF. In DNA, the CDR3 is TGTGCCAGTAACCCCGACAGGGCTCACAATGAAAAACTGTTTTTT.

This clone is a singleton in its sample. This chain joins TRBV27 and TRBJ1-1; D is unresolved. Deletions cut 2 bases from V and 4 bases from J, with 8 bases between. CDR3 length: 13 residues. Germline V gene data show CDR1 as MNHEY and CDR2 as SMNVEV (reference sequence). In DNA, the CDR3 is TGTGCCAGCAGTTTAAGGGCTACCACTGAAGCTTTCTTT. Its translation is CASSLRATTEAFF.

The chain links TRBV6-2 or TRBV6-3 to TRBJ1-5, with 7 bases matching TRBD1. The CDR3 spans 15 residues. V lost 4 bases to trimming and J lost 7 bases; unmatched junction nucleotides: 10. Germline V gives CDR1 MNHEY, CDR2 SVGEGT. CDR3 DNA sequence: TGTGCCAGCAGTTCCCAGGGGGGGCTTGGACAGCCCCAGCATTTT. Translation gives CASSSQGGLGQPQHF.

The chain uses TRBV7-9 and TRBJ2-7, with 7 nucleotides matching TRBD1. From germline, CDR1 is SEHNR and CDR2 FQNEAQ (reference sequence). V lost 8 bases, J lost 3 bases, and 13 bases stayed unmatched. This CDR3 contains 15 residues. CDR3 nucleotides: TGTGCCAGCGCCATAGACAGGGAAGCTTACTACGAGCAGTACTTC. This gives the protein CASAIDREAYYEQYF.

This chain links TRBV7-2 with TRBJ2-3; D is undetermined. Between the trimmed V and J ends, which lost 1 base and 1 base, there was a span of 15 bases. From germline, CDR1 is SGHTA and CDR2 FQGNSA. The CDR3 covers 17 residues. Here the CDR3 reads CASSLGWVYLGTDTQYF. For the CDR3, the DNA is TGTGCCAGCAGCTTAGGATGGGTCTATCTTGGCACAGATACGCAGTATTTT.

V gene TRBV20-1 combines with J gene TRBJ1-1; D ambiguous. The CDR3 sequence is 11 residues long. V was clipped by 5 bases and J by 1 base, with 5 bases between them. CDR1 and CDR2 from the germline V gene are DFQATT and SNEGSKA (reference sequence). The CDR3 spells CSARANTEAFF. The CDR3 DNA follows: TGCAGTGCTCGTGCGAACACTGAAGCTTTCTTT.

The chain uses TRBV11-2 and TRBJ1-4, with no clear D. The CDR3 is 13 residues long. Germline CDR1 is SGHAT and CDR2 is FQNNGV. Between the trimmed V and J ends, which lost 5 bases and 8 bases, there was a span of 12 bases. The CDR3 nucleotides are TGTGCCAGCAGCCCCCGGAGCCCCGAAAAACTGTTTTTT. Translation gives CASSPRSPEKLFF. The full variable domain, rest sourced from reference TRBV11-2 and TRBJ1-4, is EAGVAQSPRYKIIEKRQSVAFWCNPISGHATLYWYQQILGQGPKLLIQFQNNGVVDDSQLPKDRFSAERLKGVDSTLKIQPAKLEDSAVYLCASSPRSPEKLFFGSGTQLSVL.

The chain combines TRBV2 with TRBJ1-1, with TRBD1 matching 7 bases. The ends lost 8 bases at V and 3 bases at J; junction bases unmatched: 6. The germline V gene has CDR1 SNHLY and CDR2 FYNNEI. This CDR3 is built from 13 residues. The CDR3 here is CASSRTGDTEAFF. Written as DNA, the CDR3 is TGTGCCAGCTCCAGAACAGGGGACACTGAAGCTTTCTTT.

The chain has TRBV7-2 and TRBJ2-3, with 7 positions matching TRBD2. Germline-derived CDR1 and CDR2 are SGHTA and FQGNSA. After removal of 1 base from V and 2 bases from J, the junction contained 6 bases not matched to a gene. The CDR3 covers 16 residues. CDR3 amino acids: CASSLEAGRTTDTQYF. The CDR3 coding sequence is TGTGCCAGCAGCTTAGAAGCGGGGCGAACCACAGATACGCAGTATTTT.

This sequence joins TRBV24-1 and TRBJ2-3, with D possibly called TRBD1 or TRBD2 (5 bases each). V was trimmed by 5 bases and J by 10 bases, leaving 24 bases between them. The CDR3 has 16 residues. Germline V gene sequence: CDR1 KGHDR, CDR2 SFDVKD. The CDR3 loop reads CATSATNAGTPSPQYF. In nucleotides, the CDR3 is TGTGCCACCAGTGCCACTAACGCCGGGACCCCGAGTCCGCAGTATTTT.

V and J are TRBV3-1 (or the pseudogene TRBV3-2) and TRBJ1-6; 8 bases agree with TRBD1. Germline CDR1 is LGHDT and CDR2 is YNNKEL (reference sequence). V shed 4 bases, J shed 14 bases, and the junction held 16 bases outside the gene matches. The CDR3 has 16 amino acids. The CDR3 reads CASSRRQGQGIQALHF. The DNA of the CDR3 is TGTGCCAGCAGCCGCAGACAGGGGCAGGGAATTCAGGCCCTCCACTTT.

The gene calls are TRBV24-1 and TRBJ2-1; possibly TRBD1 for D (5 bases). V lost 1 base and J 7 bases, leaving 16 bases between the germline ends. The CDR3 spans 16 residues. CDR1 is KGHDR and CDR2 is SFDVKD in the germline V gene. The CDR3 reads CATSDFGDSLGNEQFF. As DNA, the CDR3 is TGTGCCACCAGTGATTTTGGAGACAGTTTAGGAAATGAGCAGTTCTTC.

The chain joins TRBV7-3 to TRBJ1-1; tentatively, D is TRBD1 (5 bases). The germline V and J ends were trimmed by 4 bases and 5 bases, with 11 bases remaining between them. The CDR3 is made up of 13 amino acids. The V gene's germline CDR1 is SGHTA and CDR2 FQGTGA. CDR3 sequence reads: CASSSQGETEAFF. The CDR3 coding sequence is TGTGCCAGCAGCTCACAAGGGGAGACTGAAGCTTTCTTT.